This T cell receptor beta chain was profiled in a study of blood T cell repertoires in COVID-19. Across the study: Whether acute or convalescent, the COVID-19 samples came from the United States, Italy and Spain.

Trimming took 1 base from V and 5 from J; bases not matched to a gene: 3. CDR1 is SGHVS and CDR2 is FNYEAQ in the germline V gene. The CDR3 contains 15 residues. As processed by the authors: Reference gene primer amplification gave estimated nucleated cell counts. Profiled with immunoSEQ multiplex PCR; TCRdb holds only in-frame clones, not every one. V and J calls and clone size are given by that table; D and trimming were obtained from the DNA. The sample carries roughly 200,000 clones, around 78% recorded once. The rearrangement links TRBV7-6 to TRBJ2-5, with 11 bases fitting TRBD2. The sequencing input was peripheral blood. The clonotype originates from a woman of 80 years or more with active or convalescent COVID-19. DNA for the CDR3: TGTGCCAGCAGCTTAGTACTAGCGGGGGTTGAGACCCAGTACTTC. Protein sequence: CASSLVLAGVETQYF.